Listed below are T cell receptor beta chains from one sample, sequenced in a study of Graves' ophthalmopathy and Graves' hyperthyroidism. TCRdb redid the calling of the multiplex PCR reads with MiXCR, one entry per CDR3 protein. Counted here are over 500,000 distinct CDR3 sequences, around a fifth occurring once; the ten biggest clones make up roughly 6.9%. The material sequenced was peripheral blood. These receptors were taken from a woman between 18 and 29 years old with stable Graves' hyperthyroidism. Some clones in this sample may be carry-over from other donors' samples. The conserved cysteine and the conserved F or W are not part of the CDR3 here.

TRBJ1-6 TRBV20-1 SAFGRGNSPLH
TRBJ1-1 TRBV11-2 ASSLVGRGTTEAF
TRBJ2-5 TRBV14 ASSQGSRGSETQY
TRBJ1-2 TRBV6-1 AIQQGHGYT
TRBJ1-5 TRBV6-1 ASSKQGKWSNQPQH
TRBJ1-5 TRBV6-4 ASSRRRDRGKTSNQPQH
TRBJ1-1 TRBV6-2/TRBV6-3 ASSPDRGAEAF
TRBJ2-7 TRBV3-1 ASSQDWRWDEQY
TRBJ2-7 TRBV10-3 AISDRFGTGVPYEQY
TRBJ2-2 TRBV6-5 ASSYQAGFGELF
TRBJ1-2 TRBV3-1 ASSPGGLNYGYT
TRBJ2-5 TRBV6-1 ASSEGLQETQY
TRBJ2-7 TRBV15 ATSKLAGASY
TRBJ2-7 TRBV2 ALRGAGGFYEQY
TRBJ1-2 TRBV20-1 SARDRTGDGYT
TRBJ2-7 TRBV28 ASSRYEQY
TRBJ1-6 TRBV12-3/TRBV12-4 ASSSLQQTLH
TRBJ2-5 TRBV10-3 AISARRPAQAETQY
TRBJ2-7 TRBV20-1 SARGLTSAGLYEQY
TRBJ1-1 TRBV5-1 ASSLNLKDRGNRAF
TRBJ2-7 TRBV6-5 ASSYSKRLQGGEQY
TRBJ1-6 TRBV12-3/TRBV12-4 ASSQRHYNSPLH
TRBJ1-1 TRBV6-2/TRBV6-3 ASSPGSRNTEAF
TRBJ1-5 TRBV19 ASTDGRRNQPQH
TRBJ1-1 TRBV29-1 SVPGGHRTEAF
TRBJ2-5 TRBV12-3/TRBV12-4 ASSFRPWGVQETQY
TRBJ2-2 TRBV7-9 ASSKLAGNTGELF
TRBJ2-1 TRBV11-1 ASSPLTSGTTYNEQF
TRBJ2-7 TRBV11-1 ASSLARGRSYEQY
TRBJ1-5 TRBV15 ATSSGGNQPQH
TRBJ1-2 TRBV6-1 ASTPGQGTNYGYT
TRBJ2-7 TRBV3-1 ASSHPGKGVFEQY
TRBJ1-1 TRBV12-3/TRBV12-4 ASRTGGVNTEAF
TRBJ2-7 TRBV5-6 ASSLGTASYYEQY
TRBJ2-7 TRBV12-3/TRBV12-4 ASSLLGTLSYEQY
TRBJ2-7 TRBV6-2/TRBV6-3 ASSYSKSGDYEQY
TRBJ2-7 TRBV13 ASSPPRSGRDEQY
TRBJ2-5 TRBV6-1 ASSPEDRLGETQY
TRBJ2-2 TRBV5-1 ASSFRSAFGGNTGELF
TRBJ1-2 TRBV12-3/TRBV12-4 ASSSLRDRVISRAGYT
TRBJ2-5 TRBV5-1 ASSFPGGSETQY
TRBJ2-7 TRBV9 ASSVGVGTYEQY
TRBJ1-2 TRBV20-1 SARVPQGIR
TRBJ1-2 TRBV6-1 ASSLQGFGGYT
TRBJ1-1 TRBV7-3 ASSLTFYGLKAF
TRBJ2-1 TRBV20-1 SATGVGGRTYNEQF
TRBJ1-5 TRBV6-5 ASSLSGRWQPQH
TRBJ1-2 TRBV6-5 ASSYSATYGYS
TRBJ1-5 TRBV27 ASSQSHYRQGNQPQH
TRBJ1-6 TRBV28 ASGATYNSPLH
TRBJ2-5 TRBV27 ASSYPGSKTQY
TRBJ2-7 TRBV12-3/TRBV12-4 ASSKDRARYEQY